This T cell receptor beta chain came from a study of response to subunit inactivated influenza vaccine. Worth noting for this clonotype: Its antigen is not known.

V lost 0 bases and J 1 base, leaving 9 bases between the germline ends. There are 15 residues in the CDR3. The germline gives CDR1 LGHNA, CDR2 YNFKEQ. In TCRdb, the RT-PCR reads were re-called with MiXCR into one record per CDR3 protein. The top ten clones hold 10% of a sample with just over 300,000 distinct CDR3 sequences, 21% of them seen once. Broader study findings: Seasonal influenza vaccination, on each occasion, was suggested by the authors to recruit few new T cells.

The sample consisted of PBMCs from blood, taken less than 22 months after vaccination. The V gene is TRBV4-2, the J gene TRBJ1-1; D call uncertain. The TCR comes from a man between 45 and 75 years old who received an inactivated influenza vaccine. The CDR3 DNA follows: TGTGCCAGCAGCCAAGAATCAGTTAGGAACACTGAAGCTTTCTTT. Protein product: CASSQESVRNTEAFF.